These 14 T cell receptor beta chains originate from one sample sequenced in a study of blood T cell repertoires in COVID-19. Generated by immunoSEQ multiplex PCR, the TCRdb table keeps only in-frame clones and is missing some. The data show some 270,000 clones, 80% to 90% seen once. Specimen: PBMCs or T cells enriched from blood (not recorded which). The receptors were sampled from a middle-aged woman who had been exposed to COVID-19.

This sequence joins TRBV6-4 and TRBJ1-4; 7 nucleotides match TRBD1. CDR1 and CDR2 (germline): MRHNA, SNTAGT. V shed 5 bases and J 7 bases; nucleotides not matched to a gene: 4. This CDR3 has 13 amino acids. The CDR3 loop is CASSPTGTEKLFF. CDR3 nucleotide sequence: TGTGCCAGCAGTCCGACAGGGACTGAAAAACTGTTTTTT.

In its sample, this clone was seen once. The chain has TRBV12-3 or TRBV12-4 and TRBJ2-2; D is uncertain. The CDR3 consists of 12 residues. The V gene lost 3 bases and the J gene lost 7 bases, with 6 bases spanning the gap. CDR3 amino acids: CASSFTIGELFF. Written as DNA, the CDR3 is TGTGCCAGCAGTTTCACAATCGGGGAGCTGTTTTTT.

The chain joins TRBV28 to TRBJ2-1; D gene ambiguous. The V and J ends lost 6 bases and 4 bases respectively, with 10 bases between them. CDR3 size: 13 residues. The V gene's germline CDR1 is MDHEN and CDR2 SYDVKM. CDR3 nucleotide sequence: TGTGCCAGCAGCCCGGCGGAATACAATGAGCAGTTCTTC. Its protein is CASSPAEYNEQFF.

The J gene is TRBJ1-2, the V gene TRBV24-1, with 10 bases lining up with TRBD1. CDR3 size: 14 residues. CDR1 and CDR2 (germline): KGHDR, SFDVKD. V dropped 9 bases and J dropped 2; count of bases not matched to a gene: 5. Here the CDR3 reads CATAGTGANYGYTF. CDR3 sequence (DNA): TGTGCCACCGCCGGGACAGGGGCCAACTATGGCTACACCTTC.

The chain links TRBV29-1 to TRBJ2-5; 8 bases agree with TRBD2. Trimming at V came to 6 bases and at J to 2 bases, leaving 2 bases not matched to a gene. The CDR3 is 12 amino acids. The germline V gene has CDR1 SQVTM and CDR2 ANQGSEA. For the CDR3, the DNA is TGCAGCGTCGGGGGGGGTCAAGAGACCCAGTACTTC. It specifies CSVGGGQETQYF.

The chain recombines TRBV30 with TRBJ2-3; 7 nucleotides match TRBD2. The CDR3 totals 13 residues. The V gene's germline CDR1 is GTSNPN and CDR2 SVGIG (reference sequence). The ends lost 0 bases at V and 5 bases at J; junction bases unmatched: 2. CDR3 sequence (DNA): TGTGCCTGGAGTGTGACGGGGGGAGATACGCAGTATTTT. As protein: CAWSVTGGDTQYF. The full variable domain, rest sourced from reference TRBV30 and TRBJ2-3, is SQTIHQWPATLVQPVGSPLSLECTVEGTSNPNLYWYRQAAGRGLQLLFYSVGIGQISSEVPQNLSASRPQDRQFILSSKKLLLSDSGFYLCAWSVTGGDTQYFGPGTRLTVL.

The chain uses TRBV4-3 and TRBJ2-7; 8 bases match TRBD1. The ends lost 3 bases at V and 0 bases at J; junction bases unmatched: 1. The CDR3 loop spans 14 amino acids. Germline V lookup: CDR1 LGHNA, CDR2 YSLEER. The CDR3 nucleotides are TGCGCCAGCAGCCAGGACAGGGTCTCCTACGAGCAGTACTTC. As protein: CASSQDRVSYEQYF.

V gene TRBV18 combines with J gene TRBJ1-2; tentatively, D is TRBD1 (6 bases). Looked up from germline, CDR1 is KGHSH and CDR2 is LQKENI. V was cut by 2 bases and J by 5 bases, with 12 bases left in between. CDR3 length: 14 amino acids. The CDR3 is CASSPMGQRYGYTF. The CDR3 DNA reads as TGTGCCAGCTCACCAATGGGACAAAGATATGGCTACACCTTC.

This clone was observed once. The chain couples TRBV4-3 to TRBJ2-2, with 8 nucleotides matching TRBD2. J gave up 7 bases and V 1 base, and 5 bases lay outside the gene matches. CDR1 is LGHNA, CDR2 YSLEER, per germline. The CDR3 extends over 15 amino acids. The CDR3 sequence: CASSQVRGGIGELFF. CDR3 in DNA: TGCGCCAGCAGCCAAGTACGGGGGGGCATCGGGGAGCTGTTTTTT.

CDR3 nucleotides: TGCAGCGTTGAGGACAGTAACTACAATGAGCAGTTCTTC. Its translation is CSVEDSNYNEQFF. This sequence joins TRBV29-1 and TRBJ2-1, with a weak D call TRBD1 (6 bases). This CDR3 spans 13 amino acids. The V gene lost 3 bases and the J gene lost 3 bases, with 9 bases spanning the gap. From germline, CDR1 is SQVTM and CDR2 ANQGSEA.

The chain is built from TRBV11-3 and TRBJ1-1; 7 bases fit TRBD1. In germline, CDR1 is SGHNT, CDR2 YENEEA. Unmatched junction bases numbered 13, after V lost 4 bases and J lost 11 bases. This CDR3 spans 14 amino acids. The CDR3 loop is CASSSRTGGFGAFF. DNA of the CDR3: TGTGCCAGCAGCTCACGGACAGGAGGGTTCGGTGCTTTCTTT.

J is TRBJ1-1 and V is TRBV27, with TRBD1 matching 8 bases. CDR1 MNHEY and CDR2 SMNVEV come from the germline V gene (reference sequence). J gave up 5 bases and V 6 bases, and 5 bases lay outside the gene matches. The CDR3 runs 13 residues. The CDR3 nucleotides are TGTGCCAGCAGCTGGACAGGGTCGACTGAAGCTTTCTTT. Protein: CASSWTGSTEAFF.

This clone has just a few counts. The CDR3 nucleotides read TGTGCTAGCAGCTTAAACGCGGCCAGGGCGTCCTACGAGCAGTACGTC. This sequence encodes CASSLNAARASYEQYV. The chain has TRBV7-7 and TRBJ2-7; TRBD1 might be the D (5 bases). Germline CDR1 SSHAT, CDR2 FNYEAQ (reference sequence). The CDR3 runs 16 residues.

V usage is TRBV28 and J usage is TRBJ1-5; tentatively, D is TRBD1 (5 bases). Germline V CDR1 and CDR2: MDHEN, SYDVKM. With 2 bases removed from V and 3 bases from J, the gap between germline ends came to 8 bases. CDR3 size: 14 residues. CDR3 sequence (DNA): TGTGCCAGCAGTTTAGGGGGGACCAATCAGCCCCAGCATTTT. Amino acids: CASSLGGTNQPQHF.